Below, 6 T cell receptor beta chains from the same sample are listed, as sequenced in a study of T cells expressing NK-cell markers. TCRdb reprocessed the 5' RACE reads, keeping one entry per CDR3 protein, no DNA. The sample includes roughly 350,000 distinct CDR3 sequences. The source material was blood T cells: a sorted CD56 or NKG2C T cell subset, CD4+ or CD8+ T cells, or bulk PBMC T cells (not recorded which). All receptors come from a man aged 18-75 years in good health.

The chain recombines TRBV20-1 with TRBJ2-1; lacking DNA, the TRBD2 call made by TCRdb goes unchecked. In germline, CDR1 is DFQATT, CDR2 SNEGSKA (reference sequence). The CDR3 extends over 17 amino acids. The chain's CDR3 is CSAREDERGSSYNEQFF.

CDR3 amino acids: CAISEWLIEQYF. This sequence joins TRBV10-3 and TRBJ2-7. Per the germline V gene, CDR1 is ENHRY and CDR2 is SYGVKD. The CDR3 totals 12 residues.

The rearrangement uses TRBV3-1 and TRBJ2-5; TCRdb's D call of TRBD2 is untestable without DNA. Germline V gene data show CDR1 as LGHDT and CDR2 as YNNKEL (reference sequence). The CDR3 covers 12 residues. The CDR3 protein is CASSHRGGLAYF.

The rearrangement links TRBV12-3 or TRBV12-4 to TRBJ1-2; TCRdb outputs TRBD1, but without DNA this stays unchecked. This CDR3 contains 14 residues. The CDR3: CASSRGQGMHGYTF.

The V gene is TRBV7-6, the J gene TRBJ1-1. This CDR3 is built from 13 residues. The germline gives CDR1 SGHVS, CDR2 FNYEAQ. The chain's CDR3 is CASSRGMNTEAFF.

V usage is TRBV5-5 and J usage is TRBJ2-7. Germline CDR1 is SGHKS and CDR2 is YYEKEE (reference sequence). This CDR3 comprises 14 residues. Here the CDR3 reads CASSLDGFAYEQYF.